These 22 T cell receptor beta chains share one sample of origin, sequenced in a study of monozygotic twins with inflammatory bowel disease (dated by TCRdb to between 2018 and 2021). The method was 5' RACE. Sequenced using an Illumina HiSeq 2500. One entry per CDR3 protein sequence results from the TCRdb reprocessing of the reads, with DNA left out. The sample's table lists a count of 93,000 or so distinct CDR3 sequences. The ten largest clones take up about 2% of the sample. The sample taken for sequencing was blood. The origin of the receptors is a human donor with ulcerative colitis or Crohn's disease, or a healthy co-twin of an affected twin (not recorded which).

V is TRBV20-1 and J is TRBJ2-5; the TRBD2 assignment by TCRdb is unverifiable without DNA. Germline V CDR1 and CDR2: DFQATT, SNEGSKA (reference sequence). The CDR3 has 11 residues. This chain's CDR3 is CSPSPRETQYF.

The V gene is TRBV25-1, the J gene TRBJ1-2; lacking DNA, the TRBD1 call made by TCRdb goes unchecked. Germline V gene data show CDR1 as MGHDK and CDR2 as SYGVNS. The CDR3 is 19 residues long. The CDR3 sequence: CASSEWKAVLAEPFYGYTF.

The genes are TRBV20-1 and TRBJ2-7; the D call from TCRdb, TRBD1, cannot be confirmed without DNA. This CDR3 spans 14 amino acids. CDR1 is DFQATT, CDR2 SNEGSKA, per germline (reference sequence). The CDR3 is CSATRQTRSYEQYF.

V gene TRBV5-5 combines with J gene TRBJ2-5; the D gene TCRdb calls, TRBD2, cannot be checked with no DNA. The CDR3 runs 14 residues. Germline V gene sequence: CDR1 SGHKS, CDR2 YYEKEE (reference sequence). This CDR3 reads CASSPISGGETQYF.

The chain couples TRBV12-3 or TRBV12-4 to TRBJ2-7. The CDR3 consists of 14 residues. The CDR3 protein is CASSLSDSSYEQYF.

The chain couples TRBV25-1 to TRBJ2-7; there is no DNA to check the TCRdb D call of TRBD2. The germline gives CDR1 MGHDK, CDR2 SYGVNS. This CDR3 spans 14 amino acids. CDR3 residues: CASSASGRSYEQYF.

The rearrangement uses TRBV7-2 and TRBJ2-5; no DNA is available, so the TRBD2 call from TCRdb remains unchecked. In germline, CDR1 is SGHTA, CDR2 FQGNSA. This CDR3 is 17 amino acids long. The CDR3 is CASSTIPGLASQETQYF.

The CDR3: CAISEVGQGFLNSNQPQHF. The chain joins TRBV10-3 to TRBJ1-5; TCRdb picks TRBD1, but there is no DNA to check that call. The CDR3 totals 19 residues. Looked up from germline, CDR1 is ENHRY and CDR2 is SYGVKD.

This chain uses TRBV24-1 with TRBJ2-7. CDR3 size: 12 residues. Germline V gives CDR1 KGHDR, CDR2 SFDVKD. The CDR3 here is CATSDLWDEQYF.

The CDR3 sequence is CAITRTSAVHEQFF. The rearrangement links TRBV10-3 to TRBJ2-1; TCRdb outputs TRBD2, but without DNA this stays unchecked. Germline V gene lookup returns CDR1 ENHRY and CDR2 SYGVKD. This CDR3 comprises 14 residues.

The rearrangement links TRBV24-1 to TRBJ2-1; TCRdb's assignment of TRBD1 cannot be checked, as there is no DNA. From germline, CDR1 is KGHDR and CDR2 SFDVKD. The CDR3 runs 13 residues. The CDR3 reads CATGVGGYNEQFF.

The chain couples TRBV5-5 to TRBJ2-7; TCRdb lists TRBD2, though no DNA is available to test this call. This CDR3 has 14 residues. CDR1 SGHKS and CDR2 YYEKEE come from the germline V gene (reference sequence). The CDR3 loop reads CASSDLAASYEQYF.

The V gene is TRBV5-1, the J gene TRBJ2-7; the TCRdb call, TRBD1, lacks DNA for checking. The germline CDR1 and CDR2 sequences are SGHRS and YFSETQ. The CDR3 totals 13 residues. CDR3: CASSFPGFNEQYF.

The V call is TRBV27, the J call TRBJ2-4; TCRdb indicates TRBD1, and absent DNA this call remains unverified. The germline V gene encodes CDR1 MNHEY and CDR2 SMNVEV (reference sequence). The CDR3 spans 14 residues. The CDR3 region is CASSSSRVGNIQYF.

The chain carries TRBV24-1 and TRBJ2-1; TCRdb's D call, TRBD1, is unchecked because there is no DNA. Germline CDR1 reads KGHDR; CDR2 reads SFDVKD. This CDR3 spans 14 amino acids. The CDR3 is CATRSGQTYNEQFF.

The chain has TRBV30 and TRBJ1-5; checking the TCRdb D call of TRBD1 is not possible without DNA. CDR1 is GTSNPN and CDR2 is SVGIG in the germline V gene (reference sequence). This CDR3 region has 16 residues. CDR3 sequence reads: CAWSQGAGLGNQPQHF.

The rearrangement links TRBV6-2 or TRBV6-3 to TRBJ2-1; the D call from TCRdb, TRBD1, cannot be confirmed without DNA. CDR3 length equals 18 residues. Germline assignment: CDR1 MNHEY and CDR2 SVGEGT. CDR3 sequence: CASSQIYRGQPKGNEQFF.

The rearrangement uses TRBV9 and TRBJ1-2; TCRdb names TRBD1, which stays unverified in the absence of DNA. CDR1 is SGDLS, CDR2 YYNGEE, per germline. The CDR3 covers 14 residues. The CDR3 is CASSPRLRSYGYTF. Filled out from reference TRBV9 and TRBJ1-2, the complete variable domain reads DSGVTQTPKHLITATGQRVTLRCSPRSGDLSVYWYQQSLDQGLQFLIQYYNGEERAKGNILERFSAQQFPDLHSELNLSSLELGDSALYFCASSPRLRSYGYTFGSGTRLTVV.

The V call is TRBV13, the J call TRBJ2-1; TCRdb's assignment of TRBD1 cannot be checked, as there is no DNA. There are 12 residues in the CDR3. Germline lookup yields CDR1 PRHDT and CDR2 FYEKMQ (reference sequence). CDR3 sequence reads: CASSPRDNEQFF.

V and J are TRBV3-1 and TRBJ2-4; TCRdb proposes TRBD1, but this gene call is untestable without DNA. Germline V CDR1 and CDR2: LGHDT, YNNKEL (reference sequence). CDR3 size: 16 residues. This chain's CDR3 is CASRQPLGTAKNIQYF.

The chain carries TRBV4-1 and TRBJ2-2; TCRdb designates TRBD2, a call that cannot be tested without DNA. CDR1 is MGHRA and CDR2 is YSYEKL in the germline V gene. The CDR3 has 18 amino acids. The CDR3 reads CASSQPRVRARNTGELFF.

This chain uses TRBV4-3 with TRBJ2-7; TCRdb returns TRBD1, unconfirmable since there is no DNA. CDR1 and CDR2 (germline): LGHNA, YSLEER. The CDR3 length is 16 residues. CDR3 sequence: CASSQEATGRAYEQYF.